The 8 T cell receptor beta chains below come from one sample, sequenced in a study of T cell responses to AZD1222 COVID-19 vaccine. Sequencing was performed with immunoSEQ multiplex PCR; in TCRdb, only in-frame clones are kept and a portion is missing. In the table there are 75,000 to 100,000 clones, roughly 90% of which are singletons. The sequencing used peripheral blood, collected on day 0 of AZD1222 vaccination. These receptors were taken from an adult in good health.

V usage is TRBV14 and J usage is TRBJ2-6; tentative D call: TRBD2 (5 bases). The CDR3 runs to 15 residues. Germline V gene lookup returns CDR1 SGHDN and CDR2 FVKESK. V lost 10 bases, J lost 2 bases, and 15 bases lay in between. Written as DNA, the CDR3 is TGTGCCACTCTCAAGGCCGGGACTGGGGCCAACGTCCTGACTTTC. This translates into CATLKAGTGANVLTF.

This clone was seen a single time. The V call is TRBV18, the J call TRBJ1-1; D unresolved. The CDR3 is 14 residues long. Per germline, CDR1 KGHSH and CDR2 LQKENI. Trimming removed 3 bases at V and 0 bases at J, with 8 bases between. The CDR3 region has the DNA TGTGCCAGCTCACCGCCGTATATGAACACTGAAGCTTTCTTT. Residues: CASSPPYMNTEAFF.

This sequence joins TRBV5-5 and TRBJ1-5, with D possibly TRBD1 on 6 matching bases. The V gene lost 0 bases and the J gene lost 7 bases, with 23 bases spanning the gap. Germline CDR1 and CDR2: SGHKS and YYEKEE (reference sequence). The length of the CDR3 is 18 residues. CDR3 coding DNA: TGTGCCAGCAGCTTGGCCATGGGGGGCCCAGGTTGGGGGCAGCCCCAGCATTTT. Encoded protein: CASSLAMGGPGWGQPQHF.

The chain joins TRBV6-8 to TRBJ2-1; TRBD1 agrees at 7 bases. This CDR3 spans 15 amino acids. CDR1 is MNHGY, CDR2 SAAAGT, per germline. J lost 5 bases, V lost 4 bases, and 8 bases had no gene match. CDR3 sequence (DNA): TGTGCCAGCAGTTCCCAAGACAGGGACCACAATGAGCAGTTCTTC. The encoded protein is CASSSQDRDHNEQFF.

The rearrangement joins TRBV7-2 to TRBJ1-1, with a weak D call TRBD1 (5 bases). CDR1 SGHTA and CDR2 FQGNSA come from the germline V gene. Trimming stripped 4 bases from V and 6 bases from J, with 12 bases between. The CDR3 totals 13 residues. The chain's CDR3 is CASSSNRGAEAFF. In DNA, the CDR3 is TGTGCCAGCAGCTCGAATCGGGGGGCTGAAGCTTTCTTT.

V is TRBV7-2 and J is TRBJ1-5; TRBD1 might be the D (6 bases). V gave up 5 bases and J gave up 5 bases, with 10 bases separating them. In germline, CDR1 is SGHTA, CDR2 FQGNSA. The CDR3 is 13 residues long. For the CDR3, the DNA is TGTGCCAGCAGCAAACAGGGCTATCAGCCCCAGCATTTT. This encodes CASSKQGYQPQHF.

The J gene is TRBJ1-2, the V gene TRBV9, with D uncertain. Germline CDR1 and CDR2: SGDLS and YYNGEE. The length of the CDR3 is 13 residues. The V and J ends lost 4 bases and 4 bases respectively, with 11 bases between them. The CDR3 loop reads CASSTTESYGYTF. In DNA form, the CDR3 reads TGTGCCAGCAGCACCACAGAAAGCTATGGCTACACCTTC.

This rearrangement joins TRBV6-5 to TRBJ2-3; D is uncertain. Deletions cut 0 bases from V and 2 bases from J, with 9 bases between. Germline lookup yields CDR1 MNHEY and CDR2 SVGAGI. This CDR3 contains 15 residues. CDR3 protein: CASSYSLLYTDTQYF. The CDR3 DNA follows: TGTGCCAGCAGTTACTCGTTACTCTACACAGATACGCAGTATTTT.